This record concerns one T cell receptor beta chain sequence. The antigen is not known. Sequencing used immunoSEQ multiplex PCR; TCRdb keeps in-frame clones, though not all of them. Here the sample spans 6,500 to 9,500 clones, around 83% being singletons. Eligibility required adulthood, ileal or ileocolonic Crohn's disease and indicated ileocolonic resection. The record originates from a study of T cell repertoires in ileal Crohn's disease. Overall study context: About half received postoperative treatment, some 10 with thiopurines and 18 anti-TNF.

Study outcomes and limitations: Clonal expansions were more frequent in active smokers than non-smokers at surgery. All patients with clonality above 26.8% had endoscopic recurrence.

Sample: ileal tissue. This sequence was found in an adult with Crohn's disease.

The CDR3 loop is CAISESTSGRETQYF. The CDR3 coding sequence is TGTGCCATCAGTGAGTCGACTAGCGGGAGGGAGACCCAGTACTTC. V usage is TRBV10-3 and J usage is TRBJ2-5, with 13 nucleotides matching TRBD2. Germline V gene sequence: CDR1 ENHRY, CDR2 SYGVKD. The CDR3 consists of 15 residues. V shed 0 bases, J shed 5 bases, and the junction held 0 bases outside the gene matches.